This T cell receptor (beta chain) is from a study of blood T cell repertoires in COVID-19. There are 14 residues in the CDR3. Trimming stripped 6 bases from V and 3 bases from J, with 14 bases between. The germline CDR1 and CDR2 sequences are SGHRS and YFSETQ. Using immunoSEQ multiplex PCR, the repertoire was profiled, and TCRdb retains in-frame clones only, with some absent. The data contain 150,000 to 200,000 clones, 82% of them singletons. V gene TRBV5-1 combines with J gene TRBJ2-3, with D possibly being TRBD2 (6 bases). The sequencing input was PBMCs or T cells enriched from blood (not recorded which). This clonotype was obtained from a man between 45 and 60 years old who had recovered from COVID-19. The CDR3 sequence is CASTYGSVTDTQYF. The CDR3 DNA reads TGCGCCAGCACGTACGGGAGTGTGACAGATACGCAGTATTTT.